This is a list of T cell receptor beta chains from one sample in a study of response to subunit inactivated influenza vaccine. TCRdb itself ran the RT-PCR reads through MiXCR, one entry per CDR3 protein. This sample carries fewer than 200,000 distinct CDR3 sequences, approximately 8.7% of them seen once, and the ten largest clones take roughly 10%. Sequences were derived from non-naive T cells sorted from PBMCs, sampled on the day of vaccination. The receptors stem from a man over 45 who received an inactivated influenza vaccine. Each CDR3 is given with its conserved first and last residue. The D gene is left open where the match is weak. Some rows have no size entry. The others give once, few or many, or a class for an expanded clone.

D gene | clone size | J gene | V gene | CDR3 protein | CDR3 DNA
- | - | TRBJ2-7 | TRBV5-1 | CASSLVPAYEQYF | TGCGCCAGCAGCTTGGTTCCAGCCTACGAGCAGTACTTC
TRBD1 | few | TRBJ1-5 | TRBV6-2/TRBV6-3 | CASTSGTGNQPQHF | TGTGCCAGCACCTCGGGGACAGGCAATCAGCCCCAGCATTTT
- | many | TRBJ2-7 | TRBV29-1 | CSVDVGTYEQYF | TGCAGCGTTGATGTGGGGACCTACGAGCAGTACTTC
- | few | TRBJ2-2 | TRBV9 | CASSVEGWTGELFF | TGTGCCAGCAGCGTTGAGGGTTGGACCGGGGAGCTGTTTTTT
- | few | TRBJ1-4 | TRBV29-1 | CSAAWDTGWGKLFF | TGCAGCGCAGCCTGGGACACCGGTTGGGGAAAACTGTTTTTT
TRBD1 | - | TRBJ2-6 | TRBV7-9 | CASSYTGVGANVLTF | TGTGCCAGCAGTTACACAGGGGTTGGGGCCAACGTCCTGACTTTC
- | - | TRBJ2-7 | TRBV7-6 | CASSLGEARIYEQYF | TGTGCCAGCAGCTTAGGTGAGGCCAGGATCTACGAGCAGTACTTC
- | - | TRBJ1-2 | TRBV6-5 | CASSYGSGANYGYTF | TGTGCCAGCAGTTACGGTTCAGGGGCCAACTATGGCTACACCTTC
- | few | TRBJ2-7 | TRBV20-1 | CGAKSGYEQYF | TGCGGGGCGAAATCGGGGTACGAGCAGTACTTC
- | - | TRBJ2-7 | TRBV11-2 | CASSLVELVYEQYF | TGTGCCAGCAGCTTAGTTGAGTTGGTCTACGAGCAGTACTTC
- | few | TRBJ1-6 | TRBV20-1 | CSAGQTYNSPLHF | TGCAGTGCTGGCCAGACTTATAATTCACCCCTCCACTTT
- | few | TRBJ1-1 | TRBV5-1 | CASSTDPPGTEAFF | TGCGCCAGCAGCACGGACCCCCCCGGCACTGAAGCTTTCTTT
- | - | TRBJ1-2 | TRBV2 | CASSDRATANYGYTF | TGTGCCAGCAGTGACAGGGCGACGGCTAACTATGGCTACACCTTC
- | - | TRBJ2-1 | TRBV4-3 | CASSHRAEGGNEQFF | TGCGCCAGCAGCCACCGAGCGGAGGGAGGCAATGAGCAGTTCTTC
- | many | TRBJ1-1 | TRBV6-1 | CASSSRGVGEAFF | TGTGCCAGCAGCTCAAGGGGAGTGGGTGAAGCTTTCTTT
- | few | TRBJ2-7 | TRBV20-1 | CSARPLRGVSLGGPNEQYF | TGCAGTGCTAGACCCCTCAGGGGGGTGTCTTTGGGGGGACCAAACGAGCAGTACTTC
TRBD2 | few | TRBJ2-7 | TRBV20-1 | CSARDRLAGDPSYEQYF | TGCAGTGCTAGAGATCGACTAGCGGGGGACCCCTCATACGAGCAGTACTTC
TRBD2 | few | TRBJ2-5 | TRBV5-1 | CARGPWTSAETQYF | TGCGCCAGAGGACCCTGGACTAGCGCCGAGACCCAGTACTTC
- | many | TRBJ1-4 | TRBV25-1 | CASSEYLQGNEKLFF | TGTGCCAGCAGTGAATATCTACAGGGTAATGAAAAACTGTTTTTT
- | many | TRBJ1-2 | TRBV12-3/TRBV12-4 | CASSLRPGPVAGGYTF | TGTGCCAGCAGTTTACGGCCAGGACCCGTTGCAGGGGGCTACACCTTC
- | few | TRBJ1-2 | TRBV6-2/TRBV6-3 | CASSYGSGYTF | TGTGCCAGCAGTTATGGAAGCGGCTACACCTTC
- | few | TRBJ2-6 | TRBV7-2 | CASSLGRSSGANVLTF | TGTGCCAGCAGCTTAGGTCGGTCCTCTGGGGCCAACGTCCTGACTTTC
- | few | TRBJ1-5 | TRBV30 | CAWSPGGSNQPQHF | TGTGCCTGGAGTCCCGGGGGGAGCAATCAGCCCCAGCATTTT
TRBD2 | - | TRBJ2-7 | TRBV20-1 | CSAHRLTSGVSYEQYF | TGCAGTGCCCACCGATTGACTAGCGGGGTCTCCTACGAGCAGTACTTC
TRBD1 | - | TRBJ1-1 | TRBV30 | CAWNLQGIRTEAFF | TGTGCCTGGAACCTACAGGGGATCAGGACTGAAGCTTTCTTT
- | many | TRBJ1-5 | TRBV20-1 | CSALDSPNQPQHF | TGCAGTGCACTGGACAGCCCGAATCAGCCCCAGCATTTT
- | - | TRBJ2-7 | TRBV6-2/TRBV6-3 | CASSRTRLASYEQYF | TGTGCCAGCAGTAGGACCAGGCTAGCCTCCTACGAGCAGTACTTC
- | few | TRBJ1-5 | TRBV6-2/TRBV6-3 | CASSSYIISNQPQHF | TGTGCCAGCAGTTCCTACATTATAAGCAATCAGCCCCAGCATTTT
TRBD2 | few | TRBJ2-5 | TRBV2 | CASSEEKIGLVIELTQYF | TGTGCCAGCAGTGAAGAGAAAATCGGACTAGTGATTGAATTGACCCAGTACTTC
- | few | TRBJ2-5 | TRBV6-5 | CASSYGGGQKETQYF | TGTGCCAGCAGTTACGGCGGGGGCCAGAAAGAGACCCAGTACTTC
- | many | TRBJ2-5 | TRBV28 | CASTEQGGQETQYF | TGTGCCAGCACCGAACAGGGAGGCCAAGAGACCCAGTACTTC
- | many | TRBJ1-2 | TRBV5-1 | CASSLDAGNYGYTF | TGCGCCAGCAGCTTGGATGCAGGGAACTATGGCTACACCTTC
- | few | TRBJ2-5 | TRBV19 | CASSTGSDIETQYF | TGTGCCAGTAGTACCGGGTCCGATATAGAGACCCAGTACTTC
- | many | TRBJ2-1 | TRBV30 | CASIRGTLGSYNEQFF | TGTGCCAGCATAAGGGGTACCCTGGGCTCCTACAATGAGCAGTTCTTC
TRBD1 | few | TRBJ2-1 | TRBV20-1 | CSANDRGPNEQFF | TGCAGTGCGAATGACAGGGGACCGAATGAGCAGTTCTTC
TRBD2 | - | TRBJ2-7 | TRBV4-3 | CASSQEVTSGGTYEQYF | TGCGCCAGCAGCCAAGAAGTGACTAGCGGGGGAACCTACGAGCAGTACTTC
TRBD1 | many | TRBJ1-2 | TRBV9 | CASSSRQGGVSQGYTF | TGTGCCAGCAGCTCCCGACAGGGTGGGGTTTCGCAAGGCTACACCTTC
- | many | TRBJ2-1 | TRBV7-9 | CASSLASWEQFF | TGTGCCAGCAGCTTAGCGTCCTGGGAGCAGTTCTTC